The following is a TCR beta chain sequence with its context. Profiled with immunoSEQ multiplex PCR; TCRdb holds only in-frame clones, not every one. The table lists over 60,000 clones, 96% of them singletons, with about 2.3% in the top ten. These data originate in a study of T cell changes during pregnancy in multiple sclerosis. In germline, CDR1 is SGHNT, CDR2 YYREEE (reference sequence). Trimming took off 3 bases at V and 7 bases at J, with 10 bases between the two ends. This CDR3 contains 12 residues. The TCR originated in a female donor with multiple sclerosis, enrolled in a pregnancy study. The genes are TRBV5-4 and TRBJ1-1; D possibly corresponds to TRBD1 (5 bases). The material was CD8+ T cells from peripheral blood mononuclear cells, obtained after pregnancy. The CDR3 DNA is TGTGCCAGCAGCTGGGGCGGGATTGAAGCTTTCTTT. Translation: CASSWGGIEAFF.